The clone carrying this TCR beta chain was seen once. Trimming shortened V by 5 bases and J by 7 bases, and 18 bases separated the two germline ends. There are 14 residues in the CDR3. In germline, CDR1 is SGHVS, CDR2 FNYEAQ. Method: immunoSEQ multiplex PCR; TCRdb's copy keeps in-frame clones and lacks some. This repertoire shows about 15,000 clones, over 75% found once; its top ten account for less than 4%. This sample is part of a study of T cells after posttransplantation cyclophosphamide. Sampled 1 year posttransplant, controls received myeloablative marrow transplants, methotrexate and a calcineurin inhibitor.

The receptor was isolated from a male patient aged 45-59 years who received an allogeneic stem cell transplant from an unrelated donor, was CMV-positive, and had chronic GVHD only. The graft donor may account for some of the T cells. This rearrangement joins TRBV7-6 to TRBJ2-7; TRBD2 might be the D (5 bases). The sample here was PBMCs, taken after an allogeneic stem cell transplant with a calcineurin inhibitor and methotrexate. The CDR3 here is CASSPRGGGAEQYF. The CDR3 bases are TGTGCCAGCAGCCCGAGAGGCGGAGGAGCGGAGCAGTACTTC.